The 9 T cell receptor beta chains given below trace back to one sample, sequenced in a study of shared clonotypes between healthy human individuals. The data were produced by immunoSEQ multiplex PCR, yet TCRdb's version contains in-frame clones alone and is incomplete. The data show around 440,000 clones, 77% seen once. Material for sequencing was PBMCs. Receptor source: a woman aged 40 to 55 in good health. Some clones in this sample may be carry-over from other donors' samples.

The rearrangement uses TRBV4-1 and TRBJ2-5; TRBD2 agrees at 10 bases. Trimming at V came to 3 bases and at J to 1 base, leaving 8 bases not matched to a gene. Germline CDR1 and CDR2: MGHRA and YSYEKL. The CDR3 totals 17 residues. CDR3 sequence reads: CASSHPGLAESQETQYF. As DNA, the CDR3 is TGCGCCAGCAGCCATCCCGGACTAGCGGAGAGCCAAGAGACCCAGTACTTC.

The chain links TRBV5-1 to TRBJ2-1, with D perhaps TRBD2 (6 bases). Germline lookup yields CDR1 SGHRS and CDR2 YFSETQ. V was shortened by 4 bases and J by 1 base, with 9 bases between the two germline ends. CDR3 size: 14 residues. CDR3: CASSPAGSYNEQFF. The CDR3 nucleotides are TGCGCCAGCAGCCCCGCGGGATCCTACAATGAGCAGTTCTTC.

This chain uses TRBV18 with TRBJ2-5; 14 nucleotides line up with TRBD2. The CDR3 is 19 amino acids. CDR1 and CDR2 from the germline V gene are KGHSH and LQKENI. V lost 0 bases and J lost 4; bases outside the gene matches: 10. The CDR3 DNA reads as TGTGCCAGCTCACCACCCGTTGGGACTAGCGGGAGCGTGGTAGAGACCCAGTACTTC. Its protein product is CASSPPVGTSGSVVETQYF.

This clone came up a few times. J is TRBJ1-4 and V is TRBV5-1; D uncertain. Germline values: CDR1 SGHRS, CDR2 YFSETQ. Trimming took off 4 bases at V and 0 bases at J, with 13 bases between the two ends. The CDR3 is 16 amino acids. The CDR3 region has the DNA TGCGCCAGCAGCCCCGGAGCCCAAGCAACTAATGAAAAACTGTTTTTT. It yields the protein CASSPGAQATNEKLFF.

The chain joins TRBV28 to TRBJ2-2; D gene unclear. Between the trimmed V and J ends, which lost 6 bases and 5 bases, there was a span of 7 bases. This CDR3 has 12 amino acids. Germline-derived CDR1 and CDR2 are MDHEN and SYDVKM. CDR3 sequence: CASRLQTGELFF. CDR3 DNA sequence: TGTGCCAGCAGACTACAGACCGGGGAGCTGTTTTTT.

The chain uses TRBV28 and TRBJ2-4; no clear D. The CDR3 has 13 residues. Germline V lookup: CDR1 MDHEN, CDR2 SYDVKM. V was cut by 4 bases and J by 0 bases, with 4 bases left in between. The DNA of the CDR3 is TGTGCCAGCAGTTCGGTAGCCAAAAACATTCAGTACTTC. Protein sequence: CASSSVAKNIQYF.

This chain joins TRBV7-8 and TRBJ2-7; 9 nucleotides line up with TRBD2. J gave up 5 bases and V 5 bases, and 13 bases lay outside the gene matches. In germline, CDR1 is SGHVS, CDR2 FQNEAQ. The CDR3 has 16 residues. The DNA for the CDR3 is TGTGCCAGCAGCCGTTCTGGGGCGGGAGGGAACCACGAGCAGTACTTC. Amino acid sequence: CASSRSGAGGNHEQYF.

The rearrangement links TRBV2 to TRBJ1-5; D is uncertain. The CDR3 has 16 amino acids. Trimming stripped 8 bases from V and 3 bases from J, with 20 bases between. Germline-derived CDR1 and CDR2 are SNHLY and FYNNEI. The CDR3 DNA sequence: TGTGCCAGCCCCAGGTCGGGTTTCCGAAACAATCAGCCCCAGCATTTT. It is translated as CASPRSGFRNNQPQHF.

A remark on this clone: This likely came from a read error, as a far larger clone is one base away. The same CDR3 can be traced to other DNA sequences in this sample. V is TRBV13 and J is TRBJ2-7, with 9 bases matching TRBD2. The CDR3 has 16 amino acids. From germline, CDR1 is PRHDT and CDR2 FYEKMQ (reference sequence). With V trimmed by 0 bases and J by 2 bases, 5 bases remained unmatched. CDR3 in amino acids: CASSLGASGGTYEQYF. CDR3 bases: TGTGCCAGCAGCTTAGGAGCGAGCGGGGGGACCTACGAGCAGTACTTC. The entire variable domain, with the rest obtained from reference TRBV13 and TRBJ2-7, is as follows: AAGVIQSPRHLIKEKRETATLKCYPIPRHDTVYWYQQGPGQDPQFLISFYEKMQSDKGSIPDRFSAQQFSDYHSELNMSSLELGDSALYFCASSLGASGGTYEQYFGPGTRLTVT.